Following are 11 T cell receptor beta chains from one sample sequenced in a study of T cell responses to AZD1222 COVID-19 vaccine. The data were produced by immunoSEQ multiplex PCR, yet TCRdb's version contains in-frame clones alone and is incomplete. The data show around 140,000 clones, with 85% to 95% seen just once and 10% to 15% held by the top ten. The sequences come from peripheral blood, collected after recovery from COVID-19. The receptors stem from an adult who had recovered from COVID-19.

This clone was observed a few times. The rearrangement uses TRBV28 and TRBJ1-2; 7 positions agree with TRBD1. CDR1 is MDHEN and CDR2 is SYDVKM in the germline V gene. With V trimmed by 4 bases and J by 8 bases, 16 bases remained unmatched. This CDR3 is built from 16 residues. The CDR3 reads CASSSGQARQMRGYTF. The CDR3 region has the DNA TGTGCCAGCAGTTCAGGACAGGCCCGCCAAATGAGGGGCTACACCTTC.

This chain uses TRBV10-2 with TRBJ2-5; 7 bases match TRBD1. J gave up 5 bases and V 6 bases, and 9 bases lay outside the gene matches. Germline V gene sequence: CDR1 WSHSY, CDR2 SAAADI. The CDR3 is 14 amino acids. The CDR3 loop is CASRETGSGETQYF. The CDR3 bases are TGCGCCAGCAGGGAGACAGGGTCGGGCGAGACCCAGTACTTC.

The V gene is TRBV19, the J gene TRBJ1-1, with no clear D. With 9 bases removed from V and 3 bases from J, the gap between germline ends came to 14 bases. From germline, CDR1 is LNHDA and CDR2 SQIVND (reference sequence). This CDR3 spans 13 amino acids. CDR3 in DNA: TGTGCCAGCCACTCTAGGACGGACACTGAAGCTTTCTTT. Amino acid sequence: CASHSRTDTEAFF.

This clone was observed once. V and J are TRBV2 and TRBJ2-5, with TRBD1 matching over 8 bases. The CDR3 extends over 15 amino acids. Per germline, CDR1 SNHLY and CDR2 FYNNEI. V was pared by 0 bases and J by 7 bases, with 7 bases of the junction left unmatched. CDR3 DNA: TGTGCCAGCAGTGAAGCTTCCAGGGGGCTATGGACCCAGTACTTC. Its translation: CASSEASRGLWTQYF. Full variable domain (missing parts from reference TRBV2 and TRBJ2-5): EPEVTQTPSHQVTQMGQEVILRCVPISNHLYFYWYRQILGQKVEFLVSFYNNEISEKSEIFDDQFSVERPDGSNFTLKIRSTKLEDSAMYFCASSEASRGLWTQYFGPGTRLLVL.

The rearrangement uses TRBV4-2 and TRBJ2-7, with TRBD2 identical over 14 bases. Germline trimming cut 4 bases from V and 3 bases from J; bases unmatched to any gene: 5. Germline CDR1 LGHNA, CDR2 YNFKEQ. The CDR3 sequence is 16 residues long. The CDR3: CASSPLTSGRGYEQYF. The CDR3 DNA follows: TGTGCCAGCAGCCCTCTGACTAGCGGGAGGGGCTACGAGCAGTACTTC.

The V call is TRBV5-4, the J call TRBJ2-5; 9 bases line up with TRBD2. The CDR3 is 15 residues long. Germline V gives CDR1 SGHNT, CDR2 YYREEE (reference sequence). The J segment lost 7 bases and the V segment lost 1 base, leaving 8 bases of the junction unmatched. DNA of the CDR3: TGTGCCAGCAGCTTGTGGCTAGCGGGAAAAGGGACCCAGTACTTC. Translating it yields CASSLWLAGKGTQYF.

The CDR3 region has the DNA TGTGCCAGCAGCTTGGATTACGGGATACTCTACAATGAGCAGTTCTTC. Protein product: CASSLDYGILYNEQFF. This rearrangement joins TRBV5-5 to TRBJ2-1, with D perhaps TRBD2 (5 bases). V was pared by 0 bases and J by 3 bases, with 13 bases between. The germline CDR1 and CDR2 sequences are SGHKS and YYEKEE (reference sequence). The CDR3 runs 16 residues.

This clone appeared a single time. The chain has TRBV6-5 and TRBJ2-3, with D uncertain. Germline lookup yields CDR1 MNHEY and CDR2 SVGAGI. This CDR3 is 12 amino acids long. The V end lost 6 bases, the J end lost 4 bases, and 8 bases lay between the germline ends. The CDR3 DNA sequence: TGTGCCAGCAGCATTACTCCAGATACGCAGTATTTT. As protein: CASSITPDTQYF.

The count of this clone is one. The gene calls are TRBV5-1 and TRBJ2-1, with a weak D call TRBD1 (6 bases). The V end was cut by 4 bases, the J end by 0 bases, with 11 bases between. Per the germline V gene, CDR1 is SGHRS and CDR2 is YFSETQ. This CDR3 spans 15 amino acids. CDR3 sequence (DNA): TGCGCCAGCAGCCCCAGGGGTGGCTCCTACAATGAGCAGTTCTTC. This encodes CASSPRGGSYNEQFF.

CDR3 loop: CASKTLDRNQPQHF. The CDR3 bases are TGTGCCAGCAAAACCTTAGACAGAAATCAGCCCCAGCATTTT. The J gene is TRBJ1-5, the V gene TRBV28, with D perhaps TRBD1 (5 bases). This CDR3 has 14 amino acids. V lost 7 bases and J lost 4, with 14 bases in between. Germline lookup yields CDR1 MDHEN and CDR2 SYDVKM.

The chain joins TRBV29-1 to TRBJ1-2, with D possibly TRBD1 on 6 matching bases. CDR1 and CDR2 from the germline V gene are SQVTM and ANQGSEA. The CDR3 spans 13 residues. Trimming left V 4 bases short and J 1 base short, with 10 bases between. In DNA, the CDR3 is TGCAGCGTTGGTGGGGGCCTTAACTATGGCTACACCTTC. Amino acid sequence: CSVGGGLNYGYTF.